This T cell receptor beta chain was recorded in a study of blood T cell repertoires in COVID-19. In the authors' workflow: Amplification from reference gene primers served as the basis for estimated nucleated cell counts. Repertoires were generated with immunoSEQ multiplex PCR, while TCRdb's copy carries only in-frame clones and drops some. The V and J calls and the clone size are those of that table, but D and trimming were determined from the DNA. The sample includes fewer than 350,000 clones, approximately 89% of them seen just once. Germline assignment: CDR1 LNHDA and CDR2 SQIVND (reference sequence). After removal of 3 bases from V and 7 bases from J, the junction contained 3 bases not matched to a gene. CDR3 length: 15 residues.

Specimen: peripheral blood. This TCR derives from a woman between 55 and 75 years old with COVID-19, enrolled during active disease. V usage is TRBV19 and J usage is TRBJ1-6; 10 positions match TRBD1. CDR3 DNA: TGTGCCAGTAGTATTGACAGGGGGCGAAATTCACCCCTCCACTTT. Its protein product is CASSIDRGRNSPLHF.